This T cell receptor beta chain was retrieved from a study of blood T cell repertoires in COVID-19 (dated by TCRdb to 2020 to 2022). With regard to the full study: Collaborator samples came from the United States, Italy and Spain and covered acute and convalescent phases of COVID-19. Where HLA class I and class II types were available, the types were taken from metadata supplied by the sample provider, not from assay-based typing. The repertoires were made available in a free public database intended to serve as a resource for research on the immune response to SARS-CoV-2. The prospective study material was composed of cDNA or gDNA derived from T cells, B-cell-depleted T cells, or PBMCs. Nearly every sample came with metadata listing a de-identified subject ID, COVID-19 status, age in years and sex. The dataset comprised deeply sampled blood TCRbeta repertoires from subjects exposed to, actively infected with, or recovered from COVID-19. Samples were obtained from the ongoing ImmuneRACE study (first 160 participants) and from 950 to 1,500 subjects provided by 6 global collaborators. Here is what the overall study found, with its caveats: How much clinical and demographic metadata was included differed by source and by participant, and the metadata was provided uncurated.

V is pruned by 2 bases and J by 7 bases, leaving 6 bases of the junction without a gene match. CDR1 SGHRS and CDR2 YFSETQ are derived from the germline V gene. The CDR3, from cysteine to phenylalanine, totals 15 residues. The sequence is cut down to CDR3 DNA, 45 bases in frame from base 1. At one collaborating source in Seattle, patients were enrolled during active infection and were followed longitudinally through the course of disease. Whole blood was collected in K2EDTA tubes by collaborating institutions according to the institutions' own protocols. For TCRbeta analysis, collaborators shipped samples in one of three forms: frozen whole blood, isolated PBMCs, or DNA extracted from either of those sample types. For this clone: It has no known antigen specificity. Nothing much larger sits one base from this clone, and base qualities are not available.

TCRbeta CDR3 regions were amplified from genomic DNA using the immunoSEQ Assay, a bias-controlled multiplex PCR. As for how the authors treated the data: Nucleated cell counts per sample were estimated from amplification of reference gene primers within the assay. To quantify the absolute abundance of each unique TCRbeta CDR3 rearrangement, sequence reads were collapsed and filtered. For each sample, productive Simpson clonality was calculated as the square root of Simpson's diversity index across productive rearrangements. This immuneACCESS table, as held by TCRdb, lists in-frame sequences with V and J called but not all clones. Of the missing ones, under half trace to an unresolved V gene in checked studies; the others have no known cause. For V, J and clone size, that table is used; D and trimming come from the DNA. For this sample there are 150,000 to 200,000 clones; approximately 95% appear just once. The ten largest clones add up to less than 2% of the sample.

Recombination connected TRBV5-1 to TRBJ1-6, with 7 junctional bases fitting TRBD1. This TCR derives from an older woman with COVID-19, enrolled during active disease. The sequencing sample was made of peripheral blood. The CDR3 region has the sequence CASSLRAGGNSPLHF. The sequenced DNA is TGCGCCAGCAGCTTAAGGGCAGGGGGAAATTCACCCCTCCACTTT.